Following are 20 T cell receptor beta chains from one sample sequenced in a study of blood T cell repertoires in COVID-19. The repertoire was sequenced with immunoSEQ multiplex PCR; TCRdb's copy has only in-frame clones and lacks some. In the table there are about 350,000 clones, over 75% of which are singletons. Sequenced sample: PBMCs or T cells enriched from blood (not recorded which). The receptors come from a woman aged 25 to 45 who had recovered from COVID-19.

The chain is built from TRBV6-4 and TRBJ1-5, with TRBD1 matching 8 bases. Germline V lookup: CDR1 MRHNA, CDR2 SNTAGT. V trimming: 5 bases; J trimming: 5 bases; junction bases outside the gene matches: 8. CDR3 size: 15 residues. This CDR3 is CASSYRTGSYQPQHF. As DNA, the CDR3 is TGTGCCAGCAGTTATAGGACAGGGTCCTATCAGCCCCAGCATTTT.

The chain couples TRBV3-1 (or the pseudogene TRBV3-2) to TRBJ1-1, with 8 bases that match TRBD1. The CDR3 consists of 13 residues. With V trimmed by 6 bases and J by 14 bases, 14 bases remained unmatched. Germline CDR1 is LGHDT and CDR2 is YNNKEL (reference sequence). The DNA of the CDR3 is TGTGCCAGCAGAGGACAGGGCGTGGGTTTAGGCTTCTTT. Its translation is CASRGQGVGLGFF.

The gene calls are TRBV10-1 and TRBJ1-4; D ambiguous. The germline gives CDR1 WNHNN, CDR2 SYGVQD (reference sequence). V lost 5 bases, J lost 1 base, and 5 bases lay in between. The CDR3 contains 13 residues. CDR3 in amino acids: CASSRGTNEKLFF. The CDR3 DNA reads as TGCGCCAGCAGTAGAGGAACTAATGAAAAACTGTTTTTT.

The rearrangement joins TRBV28 to TRBJ2-5, with 14 bases fitting TRBD2. The germline CDR1 and CDR2 sequences are MDHEN and SYDVKM. Trimming took 8 bases from V and 7 from J; bases not matched to a gene: 15. The CDR3 totals 17 residues. The CDR3 bases are TGTGCCAGCGCGCTAAATTCGGGACTAGCGGGGGTGGGGACCCAGTACTTC. Translating it yields CASALNSGLAGVGTQYF.

The chain uses TRBV28 and TRBJ2-5; possibly TRBD2 for D (7 bases). CDR1 and CDR2 from the germline V gene are MDHEN and SYDVKM. This CDR3 is 14 amino acids long. V was shortened by 3 bases and J by 5 bases, with 13 bases between the two germline ends. CDR3 sequence reads: CASSLSGGAETQYF. The DNA of the CDR3 is TGTGCCAGCAGTTTGTCGGGGGGCGCGGAGACCCAGTACTTC.

V usage is TRBV14 and J usage is TRBJ2-1; 12 nucleotides match TRBD2. The CDR3 contains 17 residues. The V segment lost 4 bases and the J segment 2 bases; nucleotides outside the gene matches: 6. Germline-derived CDR1 and CDR2 are SGHDN and FVKESK. The DNA for the CDR3 is TGTGCCAGCAGCCGAGGACTAGCGGGGTACACCTACAATGAGCAGTTCTTC. It is translated as CASSRGLAGYTYNEQFF.

This chain connects TRBV19 to TRBJ1-1; the match to TRBD1 covers 10 bases. Germline V lookup: CDR1 LNHDA, CDR2 SQIVND (reference sequence). The trim removed 6 bases at V and 4 bases at J, leaving 8 bases unmatched. The CDR3 is made up of 15 amino acids. CDR3 coding DNA: TGTGCCAGTAGGACAGGGGGCGCAGTGGGCACTGAAGCTTTCTTT. Its translation is CASRTGGAVGTEAFF.

The chain couples TRBV16 to TRBJ1-1; D perhaps matches TRBD1 (5 bases). The V end was cut by 3 bases, the J end by 5 bases, with 10 bases between. Germline CDR1 and CDR2: KGHSY and FQNENV. This CDR3 spans 13 amino acids. The CDR3 loop is CASSQAGWTEAFF. CDR3 in DNA: TGTGCCAGCAGCCAGGCAGGGTGGACTGAAGCTTTCTTT.

V gene TRBV9 combines with J gene TRBJ1-6; a weak D match, TRBD1 (6 bases). Trimming pared 2 bases from V and 5 bases from J, leaving 8 bases between. CDR1 is SGDLS, CDR2 YYNGEE, per germline. The CDR3 length is 14 residues. This CDR3 reads CASSVRQDNSPLHF. CDR3 nucleotide sequence: TGTGCCAGCAGCGTTCGACAGGATAATTCACCCCTCCACTTT.

This clone appeared a single time. The rearrangement uses TRBV25-1 and TRBJ2-1; D perhaps matches TRBD2 (5 bases). Germline V gene lookup returns CDR1 MGHDK and CDR2 SYGVNS. Trimming shortened V by 4 bases and J by 7 bases, and 11 bases separated the two germline ends. The CDR3 has 13 amino acids. CDR3: CASSVGRRNEQFF. The CDR3 DNA is TGTGCCAGCAGTGTAGGACGGAGGAATGAGCAGTTCTTC. The full variable domain, with the rest looked up from reference TRBV25-1 and TRBJ2-1, is EADIYQTPRYLVIGTGKKITLECSQTMGHDKMYWYQQDPGMELHLIHYSYGVNSTEKGDLSSESTVSRIRTEHFPLTLESARPSHTSQYLCASSVGRRNEQFFGPGTRLTVL.

This chain connects TRBV6-5 to TRBJ1-2; D may be TRBD1 (6 bases). Germline values: CDR1 MNHEY, CDR2 SVGAGI. This CDR3 has 12 residues. V was shortened by 8 bases and J by 8 bases, with 15 bases between the two germline ends. CDR3 bases: TGTGCCAGCCTCCGGGGGGCGGTCGGCTACACCTTC. This gives the protein CASLRGAVGYTF.

This sequence joins TRBV5-1 and TRBJ1-2, with a weak D call TRBD1 (5 bases). The CDR3 covers 13 residues. CDR1 and CDR2 from the germline V gene are SGHRS and YFSETQ. Trimming shortened V by 0 bases and J by 7 bases, and 10 bases separated the two germline ends. The CDR3 DNA follows: TGCGCCAGCAGCTTGGCAGGGTTGTCTGGCTACACCTTC. Translation gives CASSLAGLSGYTF. The variable domain in full, completed from reference TRBV5-1 and TRBJ1-2, reads KAGVTQTPRYLIKTRGQQVTLSCSPISGHRSVSWYQQTPGQGLQFLFEYFSETQRNKGNFPGRFSGRQFSNSRSEMNVSTLELGDSALYLCASSLAGLSGYTFGSGTRLTVV.

The chain combines TRBV7-9 with TRBJ2-5, with TRBD2 matching 9 bases. This CDR3 is built from 16 residues. Germline-derived CDR1 and CDR2 are SEHNR and FQNEAQ (reference sequence). The V gene end was trimmed by 4 bases and the J gene end by 5 bases; junction bases not matched to a gene: 11. CDR3: CASSSAPGLAGETQYF. In DNA, the CDR3 is TGTGCCAGCAGCTCGGCCCCGGGACTAGCCGGGGAGACCCAGTACTTC.

CDR3 sequence reads: CASSQDLGATPPYTF. For the CDR3, the DNA is TGTGCCAGCAGCCAAGATCTGGGGGCTACTCCCCCCTACACCTTC. This chain links TRBV3-1 (or the pseudogene TRBV3-2) with TRBJ1-2, with a possible D match to TRBD1 (6 bases). The CDR3 is 15 amino acids. From germline, CDR1 is LGHDT and CDR2 YNNKEL (reference sequence). The ends were cut back, 0 bases at V and 10 bases at J, with 18 bases in the middle.

The chain links TRBV3-1 (or the pseudogene TRBV3-2) to TRBJ2-1; perhaps TRBD2 as D (6 bases). V was trimmed by 3 bases and J by 3 bases, leaving 15 bases between them. There are 16 residues in the CDR3. The germline V gene has CDR1 LGHDT and CDR2 YNNKEL (reference sequence). The CDR3 protein is CASSQRGGVFYNEQFF. CDR3 in DNA: TGTGCCAGCAGCCAGCGTGGAGGGGTTTTCTACAATGAGCAGTTCTTC.

The gene calls are TRBV5-1 and TRBJ1-1, with TRBD1 identical over 8 bases. V trimming: 4 bases; J trimming: 3 bases; junction bases outside the gene matches: 2. Looked up from germline, CDR1 is SGHRS and CDR2 is YFSETQ. The CDR3 is made up of 13 amino acids. The CDR3 spells CASSQDRDTEAFF. As DNA, the CDR3 is TGCGCCAGCAGCCAGGACAGGGACACTGAAGCTTTCTTT. Full variable domain (remainder filled in from reference TRBV5-1 and TRBJ1-1): KAGVTQTPRYLIKTRGQQVTLSCSPISGHRSVSWYQQTPGQGLQFLFEYFSETQRNKGNFPGRFSGRQFSNSRSEMNVSTLELGDSALYLCASSQDRDTEAFFGQGTRLTVV.

The DNA for the CDR3 is TGTGCCAGCACCATCAACCCACAGGGCGACGAGCAGTACTTC. Its protein product is CASTINPQGDEQYF. This chain connects TRBV7-6 to TRBJ2-7, with D possibly matching TRBD1 (6 bases). CDR3 length: 14 residues. Trimming removed 7 bases from V and 5 bases from J, with 18 bases in between. Germline CDR1 SGHVS, CDR2 FNYEAQ.

The gene calls are TRBV3-1 (or the pseudogene TRBV3-2) and TRBJ1-2; the match to TRBD1 covers 9 bases. The V segment lost 4 bases and the J segment 4 bases; nucleotides outside the gene matches: 13. This CDR3 is built from 17 residues. Germline CDR1 LGHDT, CDR2 YNNKEL (reference sequence). CDR3 protein: CASSPMTTGTGSYGYTF. CDR3 DNA: TGTGCCAGCAGCCCGATGACCACCGGGACAGGGTCCTATGGCTACACCTTC.

The rearrangement uses TRBV7-2 and TRBJ1-1, with D possibly being TRBD1 (5 bases). The germline V gene has CDR1 SGHTA and CDR2 FQGNSA. CDR3 length: 15 residues. V was shortened by 2 bases and J by 5 bases, with 15 bases between the two germline ends. In DNA form, the CDR3 reads TGTGCCAGCAGCTTATTGGGACTGAGGAGTACTGAAGCTTTCTTT. This translates into CASSLLGLRSTEAFF.

This chain joins TRBV28 and TRBJ1-6; D might be TRBD1 (6 bases). Germline assignment: CDR1 MDHEN and CDR2 SYDVKM. The V and J ends lost 6 bases and 10 bases respectively, with 16 bases between them. This CDR3 comprises 14 residues. CDR3 region: CASSPGQGPSPLHF. The DNA of the CDR3 is TGTGCCAGCAGCCCCGGCCAGGGGCCCTCACCCCTCCACTTT.